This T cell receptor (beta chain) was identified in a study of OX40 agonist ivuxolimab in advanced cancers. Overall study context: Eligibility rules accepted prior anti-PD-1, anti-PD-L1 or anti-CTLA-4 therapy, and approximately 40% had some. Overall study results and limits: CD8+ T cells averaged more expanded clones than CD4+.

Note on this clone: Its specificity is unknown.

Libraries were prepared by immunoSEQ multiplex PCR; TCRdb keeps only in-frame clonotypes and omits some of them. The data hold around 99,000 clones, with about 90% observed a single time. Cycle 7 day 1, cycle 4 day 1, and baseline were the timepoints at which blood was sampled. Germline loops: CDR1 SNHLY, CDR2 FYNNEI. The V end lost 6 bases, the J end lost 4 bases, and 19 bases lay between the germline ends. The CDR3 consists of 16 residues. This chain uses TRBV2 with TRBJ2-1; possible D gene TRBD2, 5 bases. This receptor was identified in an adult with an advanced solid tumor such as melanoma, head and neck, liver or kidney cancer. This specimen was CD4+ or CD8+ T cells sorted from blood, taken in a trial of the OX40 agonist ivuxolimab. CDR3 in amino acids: CASSPSKAGFYNEQFF. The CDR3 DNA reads TGTGCCAGCAGCCCCAGCAAGGCGGGTTTTTACAATGAGCAGTTCTTC.